The clone carrying this TCR beta chain showed up many times. The data are from a study of T-cell reconstitution after alpha-beta-depleted transplantation in children. For TCRbeta, the library was prepared with unique molecular identifiers. TCRdb ran MiXCR on the PCR reads and lists one entry per CDR3 protein. This repertoire shows 65,000 to 75,000 distinct CDR3 sequences, approximately 4.4% found once; its top ten account for approximately 19%. The ends lost 0 bases at V and 4 bases at J; junction bases unmatched: 10. This CDR3 is built from 16 residues. CDR1 and CDR2 (germline): DFQATT, SNEGSKA (reference sequence).

Sequenced here: PBMCs, mostly from graft donor cells, sampled 180 days after TCRalphabeta/CD19-depleted stem cell transplant. This TCR was recovered from a boy in the first two years of life who had a stem cell transplant for acute myeloid leukemia, so the T cells may come from the graft donor. The gene calls are TRBV20-1 and TRBJ2-3; 7 bases align to TRBD2. CDR3 loop: CSARDPGGGGSDTQYF. CDR3 sequence (DNA): TGCAGTGCTAGAGATCCCGGCGGGGGTGGGTCAGATACGCAGTATTTT.